Listed below are T cell receptor beta chains from one sample, sequenced in a study of blood T cell repertoires in COVID-19. Only in-frame clones appear in the TCRdb table, and some are missing; sequencing was by immunoSEQ multiplex PCR. In the table there are 150,000 to 180,000 clones, roughly 84% of which are singletons. Specimen: peripheral blood. The receptors come from a woman in her fifties or sixties with COVID-19, enrolled during active disease. Each CDR3 is given with its conserved first and last residue. D genes are given only for firm matches. Rows may omit the clone size; those that give it use once, few, many or a size class.

abundance	d_gene	v_gene	j_gene	CDR3nt	CDR3aa
-	TRBD1	TRBV5-5	TRBJ2-2	TGTGCCAGCAGCTTGAGGTGGCCAGGGGGCCACACCGGGGAGCTGTTTTTT	CASSLRWPGGHTGELFF
-	TRBD1	TRBV3-1/TRBV3-2	TRBJ1-2	TGTGCCAGCAGCCGCACAGGGGGCGAAGTAAAGTATGGCTACACCTTC	CASSRTGGEVKYGYTF
-	-	TRBV25-1	TRBJ2-2	TGTGCCAGCAGTGCCCGACAGGAGAGCGGCGGGGAGCTGTTTTTT	CASSARQESGGELFF
once	TRBD2	TRBV10-3	TRBJ2-1	TGTGCCATCAGTGAAGGGACTAGCGGTAGCTATGAGCAGTTCTTC	CAISEGTSGSYEQFF
-	-	TRBV6-5	TRBJ2-7	TGTGCCAGCAGTCTCCCCGGGTACGAGCAGTACTTC	CASSLPGYEQYF
few	-	TRBV5-4	TRBJ2-1	TGTGCCAGCAGCTTGGGACTTGAATTCGAGCAGTTCTTC	CASSLGLEFEQFF
-	-	TRBV15	TRBJ1-1	TGTGCCACCAGCAGACAGATATTGAACACTGAAGCTTTCTTT	CATSRQILNTEAFF
-	TRBD1	TRBV19	TRBJ1-6	TGTGCCAGTAGTAAGGTCTCCGGGACAGCGGTTTCACCCCTCCACTTT	CASSKVSGTAVSPLHF
-	TRBD2	TRBV3-1/TRBV3-2	TRBJ2-7	TGTGCCAGCAGCCAAGGGCTAGCGGGAGGGGGCGAGCAGTACTTC	CASSQGLAGGGEQYF
-	-	TRBV7-9	TRBJ1-6	TGTGCCAGCAGCAACCCCCGCGGTGCGGGGAATTCACCCCTCCACTTT	CASSNPRGAGNSPLHF
-	-	TRBV14	TRBJ1-3	TGTGCCAGCAGCCAAGGTCGGGGGGAGCCTGGAAACACCATATATTTT	CASSQGRGEPGNTIYF
-	-	TRBV27	TRBJ1-1	TGTGCCAGCAGTTCTGGACTTAGGACTGAAGCTTTCTTT	CASSSGLRTEAFF
-	-	TRBV5-1	TRBJ2-1	TGCGCCAGCAGCCCCGTACGGGGGACTCACTTTCGGTTGTCCTACAATGAGCAGTTCTTC	CASSPVRGTHFRLSYNEQFF
-	TRBD2	TRBV30	TRBJ2-1	TGTGCCTGGAGTGTAGGCGGGGGGGCAAAGGAGCAGTTCTTC	CAWSVGGGAKEQFF
-	TRBD2	TRBV19	TRBJ2-2	TGTGCCAGTATAGGACCGGGGGGTGCCGGGGAGCTGTTTTTT	CASIGPGGAGELFF
-	TRBD1	TRBV27	TRBJ1-2	TGTGCCAGCAGTACCCTCCGGGACAGGGTTGGCTACACCTTC	CASSTLRDRVGYTF
-	-	TRBV7-2	TRBJ1-1	TGTGCCAGCAGCTTAGTGGGCAAACGGGAGGCTTTCTTT	CASSLVGKREAFF
many	-	TRBV9	TRBJ1-6	TGTGCCAGCAGCGTAGCTACCGAAAATTCACCCCTCCACTTT	CASSVATENSPLHF
once	TRBD2	TRBV6-2/TRBV6-3	TRBJ2-1	TGTGCCAGCAGCCTAGAGGGACTAGCGGTAGACAAGCAGTTCTTC	CASSLEGLAVDKQFF
-	TRBD1	TRBV5-1	TRBJ1-2	TGCGCCAGCAGTTCGTCTCTGGGACAGTCGGGCTACACCTTC	CASSSSLGQSGYTF
-	TRBD2	TRBV11-2	TRBJ2-1	TGTGCCAGCAGCTTAGATTCTAAATTAGCGGGGGCAACTAACAATGAGCAGTTCTTC	CASSLDSKLAGATNNEQFF
-	TRBD1	TRBV7-8	TRBJ1-1	TGTGCCAGCAGCTTAGGACAGGGCTTGAACACTGAAGCTTTCTTT	CASSLGQGLNTEAFF